A selection of T cell receptor beta chains follows, all from one sample in a study of T cell responses to AZD1222 COVID-19 vaccine. The method was immunoSEQ multiplex PCR; TCRdb's version includes in-frame clones alone and lacks a portion of them. The data hold about 110,000 clones, with less than 90% observed a single time. Sample: peripheral blood, taken on day 0 of AZD1222 vaccination. Receptors were obtained from an adult in good health. Each CDR3 is given with its conserved first and last residue. D genes are given only for firm matches. Clone size appears in some rows only: once, few, many, or a class for an expanded clone.

clone_size	v_call	d_call	j_call	cdr3_nt	cdr3_aa
-	TRBV19	-	TRBJ2-7	TGTGCCAGTAGTATAGGGGGGTGGACCTACGAGCAGTACTTC	CASSIGGWTYEQYF
-	TRBV19	-	TRBJ2-1	TGTGCCAGTAGTATAGTGGGAACACAACCCTACAATGAGCAGTTCTTC	CASSIVGTQPYNEQFF
-	TRBV20-1	-	TRBJ1-2	TGCAGTGCCCGGGACAACTATGGCTACACCTTC	CSARDNYGYTF
-	TRBV18	-	TRBJ1-5	TGTGCCAGCTCACCGCCCCCTGGGCAGCCCCAGCATTTT	CASSPPPGQPQHF
once	TRBV7-9	TRBD1	TRBJ1-1	TGTGCCAGCAGCCTCACAGGGGGCACTGAAGCTTTCTTT	CASSLTGGTEAFF
-	TRBV5-6	TRBD2	TRBJ2-7	TGTGCCAGCAGCCGGTGGGGTGGTGGGAGGGCCTACGAGCAGTACTTC	CASSRWGGGRAYEQYF
-	TRBV5-1	-	TRBJ1-3	TGCGCCAGCAGACCTTCCTCTGGAAACACCATATATTTT	CASRPSSGNTIYF
-	TRBV5-1	TRBD1	TRBJ2-7	TGCGCCAGCAGCAGGACAGACAGGGGGTCCTACGAGCAGTACTTC	CASSRTDRGSYEQYF
-	TRBV2	-	TRBJ1-5	TGTGCCAGCAGTGATGGGGTGAATCAGCCCCAGCATTTT	CASSDGVNQPQHF
-	TRBV29-1	-	TRBJ2-1	TGCAGCGCGACGCAGGGAAAAATCTACAATGAGCAGTTCTTC	CSATQGKIYNEQFF
-	TRBV18	TRBD1	TRBJ1-2	TGTGCCAGCTCATTCGACAGGGAGGGCTACACCTTC	CASSFDREGYTF
-	TRBV2	-	TRBJ2-1	TGTGCCAGCAGTGTGGGGGCCTTAAATGAGCAGTTCTTC	CASSVGALNEQFF
-	TRBV5-5	-	TRBJ1-1	TGTGCCAGCAGCTTGGCCTCTACTAACACTGAAGCTTTCTTT	CASSLASTNTEAFF
-	TRBV5-1	TRBD1	TRBJ1-1	TGCGCCAGCAGCTTGGCCGGAGGGGGCTTGAACACTGAAGCTTTCTTT	CASSLAGGGLNTEAFF
-	TRBV29-1	TRBD1	TRBJ2-7	TGCAGCGTTGAGAAGACAGGGGGCTACGAGCAGTACTTC	CSVEKTGGYEQYF
-	TRBV19	-	TRBJ1-6	TGTGCCAGTAGTATCCCGGGACGTCGGAGGGGCTACTCACCCCTCCACTTT	CASSIPGRRRGYSPLHF
-	TRBV10-1	-	TRBJ2-5	TGCGCCAGCAGTGACGTTGCGGGAGAGACCCAGTACTTC	CASSDVAGETQYF
-	TRBV24-1	TRBD2	TRBJ2-5	TGTGCCACCAGTGGATCTAGCGGGAGGGGCAAGGAGACCCAGTACTTC	CATSGSSGRGKETQYF
-	TRBV3-1/TRBV3-2	TRBD1	TRBJ1-2	TGTGCCAGCAGCGAGCGACAGGGGCCATTTGTCGGCTACACCTTC	CASSERQGPFVGYTF
-	TRBV7-8	-	TRBJ2-5	TGTGCCAGCAGTTTGCGGCGGGCCTCCCAAGAGACCCAGTACTTC	CASSLRRASQETQYF
-	TRBV20-1	-	TRBJ1-1	TGCAGTCTCCTAACGAACACTGAAGCTTTCTTT	CSLLTNTEAFF
-	TRBV2	TRBD1	TRBJ2-7	TGTGCCAGCAGTTTGGAGACAGGGGTACACGAGCAGTACTTC	CASSLETGVHEQYF
-	TRBV29-1	TRBD2	TRBJ2-7	TGCAGCGTAAAGCCCCGACTAGCTGAAGCCTACGAGCAGTACTTC	CSVKPRLAEAYEQYF
-	TRBV30	-	TRBJ2-7	TGTGCCTGGAGTGTACTTAGGGGAGTATACGAGCAGTACTTC	CAWSVLRGVYEQYF
-	TRBV12-3/TRBV12-4	-	TRBJ2-3	TGTGCCACATCAGCCGATACGCAGTATTTT	CATSADTQYF
once	TRBV10-1	TRBD1	TRBJ1-2	TGCGCCAGCAGTGAGTTACGGGACAGCAGATTTCTCCGGGGCTACACCTTC	CASSELRDSRFLRGYTF
-	TRBV19	TRBD1	TRBJ1-1	TGTGCCAGTAGACCCAACAGGGGGCAGACGACTGAAGCTTTCTTT	CASRPNRGQTTEAFF
-	TRBV11-2	-	TRBJ1-1	TGTGCCAGCAGGGGCCTCAGAGCTATGAACACTGAAGCTTTCTTT	CASRGLRAMNTEAFF
-	TRBV6-6	-	TRBJ2-1	TGTGCCAGCAGTTACTCGAGGGCTTACAATGAGCAGTTCTTC	CASSYSRAYNEQFF
few	TRBV7-2	-	TRBJ1-5	TGTGCCAGCAGCCTCGGAACCTCACCCCAGCATTTT	CASSLGTSPQHF
-	TRBV27	-	TRBJ2-5	TGTGCCAGCAGTCCGACCACCCAAGAGACCCAGTACTTC	CASSPTTQETQYF
-	TRBV5-1	-	TRBJ2-1	TGCGCCAGCAGCTTGTCGGACATGAACAATGAGCAGTTCTTC	CASSLSDMNNEQFF
-	TRBV29-1	TRBD2	TRBJ2-7	TGCAGCGGTGAGAAAGCGGGAGGGTACGAGCAGTACTTC	CSGEKAGGYEQYF
-	TRBV7-2	-	TRBJ1-1	TGTGCCAGCAGCTTAGGGTTTCGGGGGAACACTGAAGCTTTCTTT	CASSLGFRGNTEAFF
-	TRBV19	-	TRBJ2-3	TGTGCCAGTACGGCGAGGAGGGGCACAGATACGCAGTATTTT	CASTARRGTDTQYF
-	TRBV5-8	TRBD2	TRBJ2-1	TGTGCCAGCAGCTTGCCAGCGGGAGGGTACAATGAGCAGTTCTTC	CASSLPAGGYNEQFF
-	TRBV7-8	TRBD2	TRBJ2-6	TGTGCCAGCAGCTTAGCGCATAGCGGGAGGGTCCTACCCGGGGCCAACGTCCTGACTTTC	CASSLAHSGRVLPGANVLTF
-	TRBV19	-	TRBJ1-5	TGTGCCAGTAGTATCCGCAGGGGAGGGGAGACCCGGAAGCATTTT	CASSIRRGGETRKHF
-	TRBV4-1	-	TRBJ1-1	TGCGCCAGCAGCCAAGCTACGGGCGGCAACACTGAAGCTTTCTTT	CASSQATGGNTEAFF
-	TRBV30	TRBD1	TRBJ1-5	TGTGCCTGGAGTGTGAGGGGGGGACAGGGGAAATATCAGCCCCAGCATTTT	CAWSVRGGQGKYQPQHF
-	TRBV18	TRBD1	TRBJ1-1	TGTGCCAGCTCACCACCGACAGGGGCGCACACTGAAGCTTTCTTT	CASSPPTGAHTEAFF
-	TRBV5-1	-	TRBJ2-5	TGCGCCAGCAGCTTGGGGGGAGTGGAGGAGACCCAGTACTTC	CASSLGGVEETQYF
-	TRBV14	-	TRBJ1-2	TGTGCCAGCAGCCCGACAGGAGTGTCGGGGTCCACCTTC	CASSPTGVSGSTF
-	TRBV29-1	TRBD1	TRBJ2-5	TGCAGCGGACAGGGTGGAGAGACCCAGTACTTC	CSGQGGETQYF
-	TRBV4-1	-	TRBJ1-1	TGCGCCAGCAGCCAAGCCGGACGGGTGAACACTGAAGCTTTCTTT	CASSQAGRVNTEAFF
-	TRBV19	-	TRBJ1-2	TGTGCCAGTAGCTATTCAGGGGTTCCGTATGGCTACACCTTC	CASSYSGVPYGYTF
-	TRBV27	-	TRBJ1-2	TGTGCCAGCAGTTTAAAAGGGGCTAACTATGGCTACACCTTC	CASSLKGANYGYTF
few	TRBV20-1	-	TRBJ1-1	TGCAGTGCTAGTATGCAGGCCGGCACTGAAGCTTTCTTT	CSASMQAGTEAFF
-	TRBV11-2	-	TRBJ1-2	TGTGCCAGCACCCGGACGGACTATGGCTACACCTTC	CASTRTDYGYTF
-	TRBV11-2	TRBD1	TRBJ1-1	TGTGCCAGCAGCTTAGGAAACAGGGGGCTGGGAGAAGCTTTCTTT	CASSLGNRGLGEAFF
once	TRBV2	TRBD1	TRBJ2-7	TGTGCCAGCAGTCTTCGGCAGGGGGCTGGCGAGCAGTACTTC	CASSLRQGAGEQYF
-	TRBV29-1	TRBD2	TRBJ2-3	TGCAGCGTTGCCACTAGCGCAACAGCTGATACGCAGTATTTT	CSVATSATADTQYF
once	TRBV7-2	-	TRBJ1-2	TGTGCCAGCAGCTCCTTCGGGCTGGGGGACTATGGCTACACCTTC	CASSSFGLGDYGYTF
-	TRBV2	-	TRBJ1-3	TGTGCCAGCAGAGTATTTACCGGGAACACCATATATTTT	CASRVFTGNTIYF
-	TRBV5-1	TRBD1	TRBJ1-2	TGCGCCAGCAGCTCCGGGACAGGAGACTATGGCTACACCTTC	CASSSGTGDYGYTF
-	TRBV27	-	TRBJ2-3	TGTGCCAGCAGGGCATGGGGGGTAACAGATACGCAGTATTTT	CASRAWGVTDTQYF
once	TRBV27	-	TRBJ1-4	TGTGCCAGCAGTTTAACCGGGACCTATGGTGAAAAACTGTTTTTT	CASSLTGTYGEKLFF
-	TRBV29-1	-	TRBJ2-3	TGCAGCGTTGAACCGGACAACACAGATACGCAGTATTTT	CSVEPDNTDTQYF